The following is a TCR beta chain sequence with its context. Its cognate antigen has yet to be identified. Base qualities are not recorded, but no much larger clone differs from it by a single base. TCRbeta CDR3 regions were amplified from genomic DNA using the immunoSEQ Assay, a bias-controlled multiplex PCR. Regarding the original processing steps: Within the assay, amplification of reference gene primers was used to estimate how many nucleated cells each sample contained. Sequence reads were collapsed and filtered to measure the absolute abundance of every unique TCRbeta CDR3 rearrangement. For each sample, productive Simpson clonality was calculated as the square root of Simpson's diversity index across productive rearrangements. Drawn from immuneACCESS, this table holds only the in-frame rearrangements with V and J called that TCRdb kept. Clones are partly lost; checked studies trace under half to an unresolved V gene and leave the rest unexplained. The DNA was the basis for D and trimming; V, J and clone size are from that table. Counted in this sample were 160,000 or so clones; roughly 84% of them appeared once. The top ten hold roughly 15% of the sample.

This record comes from a study of blood T cell repertoires in COVID-19 (TCRdb year 2020). Notes on the research overall: Collaborator samples came from the United States, Italy and Spain and covered acute and convalescent phases of COVID-19. The prospective study material was composed of cDNA or gDNA derived from T cells, B-cell-depleted T cells, or PBMCs. The dataset comprised deeply sampled blood TCRbeta repertoires from subjects exposed to, actively infected with, or recovered from COVID-19. The repertoires were made available in a free public database intended to serve as a resource for research on the immune response to SARS-CoV-2. Samples were obtained from the ongoing ImmuneRACE study (first 160 participants) and from 1,254 subjects provided by 6 global collaborators. Nearly every sample came with metadata listing a de-identified subject ID, COVID-19 status, age in years and sex. Where HLA class I and class II types were available, the types were taken from metadata supplied by the sample provider, not from assay-based typing.

Its CDR3 holds 14 amino acids, cysteine through phenylalanine. Only the CDR3 portion is preserved as DNA: 42 bases, with reading frame beginning at the first base. The V and J ends are trimmed by 1 base and 1 base, leaving 8 bases between them. Looking up the germline V gene yields CDR1 SGHAT and CDR2 FQNNGV. Enrolling through a virtual design, the prospective study's participants ranged in age from roughly 18 to 89 years and lived across roughly 23 United States geographic areas. In the prospective study, participants were assigned to cohorts based on the clinical history participants reported in a screening survey and a study questionnaire. Recovered participants in ImmuneRACE Cohort 3 were defined as having two consecutive negative NP/OP PCR tests, clearance from a healthcare professional, or resolution of symptoms. In the prospective study, mobile phlebotomists collected whole blood, serum and a nasopharyngeal or oropharyngeal swab from each participant. Prospective study participants could optionally give additional blood draws and questionnaires over an approximately 2-month period. Blood samples from the prospective study were shipped frozen or at room temperature prior to DNA extraction.

The full study reports these points: The quantity of clinical and demographic metadata differed by source and by participant and was supplied without curation.

The TCR sequence derives from a man in his fifties who had recovered from COVID-19. Sequenced sample: PBMCs or T cells enriched from blood (not recorded which). The rearranged segments are TRBV11-2 and TRBJ2-7, and possibly TRBD2, on 5 matching bases. This receptor carries the CDR3 CASSLVSESYEQYF. The DNA sequence is TGTGCCAGCAGCTTAGTTAGCGAGTCCTACGAGCAGTACTTC.